The 18 T cell receptor beta chains listed next were all sequenced from one sample in a study of Graves' ophthalmopathy and Graves' hyperthyroidism. The authors amplified TCR beta CDR3 regions from RNA transcripts. RT-PCR was first run with HTBI primers, then multiplex PCR in a second round. TCRdb independently ran MiXCR on the multiplex PCR reads; one entry per CDR3 protein. This table has hundreds of thousands of distinct CDR3 sequences, 40% to 50% appearing once. Sequencing was done on a sample of peripheral blood. The receptors derive from an adult man with Graves' ophthalmopathy.

This clonotype was recorded a few times. The chain couples TRBV29-1 to TRBJ1-1, with no clear D. V was trimmed by 3 bases and J by 1 base, leaving 21 bases between them. Germline CDR1 SQVTM, CDR2 ANQGSEA. CDR3 length: 17 amino acids. The CDR3 region is CSVDRSGKTWGNTEAFF. CDR3 bases: TGCAGCGTTGATAGGTCCGGGAAGACTTGGGGGAACACTGAAGCTTTCTTT.

This chain connects TRBV7-9 to TRBJ1-5, with 9 nucleotides matching TRBD1. The CDR3 sequence is 14 residues long. Losses at the gene ends were 4 bases for V and 5 bases for J; bases not matched to a gene: 3. Germline-derived CDR1 and CDR2 are SEHNR and FQNEAQ (reference sequence). The DNA of the CDR3 is TGTGCCAGCAGCTGGACAGGGGTGGATCAGCCCCAGCATTTT. Translation gives CASSWTGVDQPQHF.

This clonotype has just one count. V gene TRBV12-3 or TRBV12-4 combines with J gene TRBJ1-1; the D gene is possibly TRBD1 (5 bases). This CDR3 contains 13 residues. Trimming left V 7 bases short and J 5 bases short, with 14 bases between. The CDR3 DNA reads TGTGCCAGCATCTCAAGCGAGGGGACTGAAGCTTTCTTT. Translated: CASISSEGTEAFF.

The CDR3 bases are TGTGCCAGCAGCCGGGATAACTATGGCTACACCTTC. Protein product: CASSRDNYGYTF. This chain uses TRBV7-9 with TRBJ1-2, with D unclear. The CDR3 has 12 residues. Germline values: CDR1 SEHNR, CDR2 FQNEAQ (reference sequence). V shed 5 bases and J shed 1 base, with 5 bases lying between them.

The gene calls are TRBV20-1 and TRBJ1-6; D is perhaps TRBD1 (6 bases). The V gene lost 1 base and the J gene lost 8 bases, with 21 bases spanning the gap. This CDR3 comprises 17 residues. The germline V gene encodes CDR1 DFQATT and CDR2 SNEGSKA (reference sequence). CDR3 sequence (DNA): TGCAGTGCTAGAGCATCGGACAGAGCGACTTCAGATTCACCCCTCCACTTT. Translation: CSARASDRATSDSPLHF.

This clonotype was picked up one time. V and J are TRBV29-1 and TRBJ1-5, with D maybe TRBD1 (5 bases). This CDR3 is 15 amino acids long. V gave up 5 bases and J gave up 14 bases, with 28 bases separating them. Germline V gene lookup returns CDR1 SQVTM and CDR2 ANQGSEA. CDR3 DNA sequence: TGCAGCGTTAAGGGGTCAGGGAGGGCTGTGGACTACGAGCATTTT. Translating it yields CSVKGSGRAVDYEHF.

CDR3 nucleotides: TGTGCCAGCAGCCAGGACGGACCTTATGGCTACACCTTC. Protein product: CASSQDGPYGYTF. V gene TRBV7-2 combines with J gene TRBJ1-2; D is uncertain. The germline V and J ends were trimmed by 5 bases and 5 bases, with 12 bases remaining between them. The CDR3 spans 13 residues. Germline loops: CDR1 SGHTA, CDR2 FQGNSA.

The rearrangement uses TRBV7-9 and TRBJ2-7, with D hard to call. Trimming stripped 1 base from V and 9 bases from J, with 22 bases between. The CDR3 has 16 residues. CDR1 is SEHNR and CDR2 is FQNEAQ in the germline V gene (reference sequence). This CDR3 is CASSLGGSSVSATQYF. CDR3 DNA: TGTGCCAGCAGCTTAGGTGGGTCTTCGGTCTCAGCTACGCAGTACTTC. Filled out from reference TRBV7-9 and TRBJ2-7, the complete variable domain reads DTGVSQNPRHKITKRGQNVTFRCDPISEHNRLYWYRQTLGQGPEFLTYFQNEAQLEKSRLLSDRFSAERPKGSFSTLEIQRTEQGDSAMYLCASSLGGSSVSATQYFGPGTRLTVT.

Regarding this clonotype: At one of its ends the junction is not consistent with the germline gene, which may arise from a read error. CDR3 residues: CASSPQGGIAYEQYF. The CDR3 DNA follows: TGCGCCAGCAGCCCTCAGGGCGGGATAGCCTACGAGCAGTACTTC. The rearrangement joins TRBV7-2 to TRBJ2-7, with a possible D match to TRBD2 (6 bases). Germline V gene lookup returns CDR1 SGHTA and CDR2 FQGNSA. The CDR3 covers 15 residues.

V usage is TRBV7-8 and J usage is TRBJ2-5; TRBD2 matches at 9 bases. The CDR3 has 15 residues. Germline CDR1 SGHVS, CDR2 FQNEAQ. V shed 7 bases, J shed 2 bases, and the junction held 8 bases outside the gene matches. The CDR3 nucleotides are TGTGCCAGCATAGCGGGAGAGATGCCTCAAGAGACCCAGTACTTC. This codes for CASIAGEMPQETQYF.

This clonotype was found a few times. The rearrangement uses TRBV15 and TRBJ2-5, with D perhaps matching TRBD1 or TRBD2 (5 bases each). This CDR3 is built from 15 residues. The V end lost 6 bases, the J end lost 1 base, and 15 bases lay between the germline ends. Per the germline V gene, CDR1 is LNHNV and CDR2 is YYDKDF (reference sequence). CDR3 region: CATRQGSGPQETQYF. As DNA, the CDR3 is TGTGCCACCAGGCAGGGTTCGGGACCCCAAGAGACCCAGTACTTC.

This clonotype was counted ten times or more. A junction boundary mismatches the germline segment, possibly from a read error. CDR3 residues: CASSSDGGNQPQHF. The CDR3 DNA sequence: TGTGCCAGCAGTTCAGACGGGGGGAATCAGCCCCAGCATTTT. The gene calls are TRBV5-1 and TRBJ1-5, with D possibly TRBD1 on 5 matching bases. Germline-derived CDR1 and CDR2 are SGHRS and YFSETQ. This CDR3 comprises 14 residues.

J is TRBJ1-4 and V is TRBV20-1; the D is unclear. CDR3 length equals 14 residues. Germline V gene lookup returns CDR1 DFQATT and CDR2 SNEGSKA (reference sequence). The ends were cut back, 0 bases at V and 0 bases at J, with 5 bases in the middle. CDR3 residues: CSAREPATNEKLFF. For the CDR3, the DNA is TGCAGTGCTAGAGAACCTGCAACTAATGAAAAACTGTTTTTT.

The V and J genes are TRBV12-3 or TRBV12-4 and TRBJ2-5; maybe TRBD1 (5 bases). Trimming cost V 3 bases and J 2 bases, with 16 bases left between them. The CDR3 is 16 amino acids. In DNA form, the CDR3 reads TGTGCCAGCAGTTTCTTCCCCGACAGTCATCAAGAGACCCAGTACTTC. Protein sequence: CASSFFPDSHQETQYF.

The chain carries TRBV19 and TRBJ2-7; D call uncertain. Germline CDR1 and CDR2: LNHDA and SQIVND (reference sequence). There are 14 residues in the CDR3. V gave up 1 base and J gave up 0 bases, with 7 bases separating them. DNA for the CDR3: TGTGCCAGTAGTATAGTTGGCAGCTCCTACGAGCAGTACTTC. Translating it yields CASSIVGSSYEQYF.

The rearrangement uses TRBV19 and TRBJ1-5; no clear D gene. CDR1 and CDR2 (germline): LNHDA, SQIVND (reference sequence). V was clipped by 7 bases and J by 11 bases, with 18 bases between them. The CDR3 is made up of 13 amino acids. CDR3 DNA: TGTGCCAGTACACCCCGCACGGGAGAGACCCAGCATTTT. Translating it yields CASTPRTGETQHF.

This clonotype was observed a few times. The rearrangement uses TRBV7-9 and TRBJ1-1; the match to TRBD1 covers 8 bases. This CDR3 is built from 15 residues. Germline V gene sequence: CDR1 SEHNR, CDR2 FQNEAQ (reference sequence). V dropped 3 bases and J dropped 11; count of bases not matched to a gene: 14. The CDR3 reads CASSLLAATGGSAFF. The CDR3 DNA sequence: TGTGCCAGCAGCTTGTTAGCGGCAACAGGGGGATCGGCTTTCTTT.

To note about this clonotype: This may come from a read error, since a much larger clone is one base off. The CDR3 carries no conserved terminal phenylalanine or tryptophan, so it likely arises from a read error. The rearrangement links TRBV24-1 to TRBJ2-7, with 12 nucleotides matching TRBD2. CDR3 size: 16 residues. Germline loops: CDR1 KGHDR, CDR2 SFDVKD. V shed 3 bases and J 3 bases; nucleotides not matched to a gene: 5. As DNA, the CDR3 is TGTGCCACCAGTGATCCGACTAGCGGGAGTGACTACGAGCAGTACCTC. Protein product: CATSDPTSGSDYEQYL.